The next 7 T cell receptor beta chains were all read from a single sample in a study of cytotoxic CD8 clonotypes in ibrutinib-treated CLL (dated by TCRdb to the early 2020s). The sample's time point label, in plain terms: 12 to 13 months on ibrutinib. The receptor library was made with the immunoSEQ multiplex PCR assay. TCRdb took this table from immuneACCESS and kept in-frame rearrangements with V and J called. Such tables lack part of the clones; where checked against another copy, unresolved V genes explain under half of the gap, and the rest is unexplained. Counted in this sample were approximately 140,000 clones; around 90% of them appeared once. About 10% of the sample rests with the top ten. Specimen: PBMCs, collected after 12 months of ibrutinib treatment. The receptors derive from a human donor with chronic lymphocytic leukemia.

The V gene is TRBV6-5, the J gene TRBJ2-3; maybe TRBD1 (6 bases). CDR1 is MNHEY, CDR2 SVGAGI, per germline. The V end lost 3 bases, the J end lost 5 bases, and 15 bases lay between the germline ends. The CDR3 contains 15 residues. The DNA for the CDR3 is TGTGCCAGCAGTTATTTGGGGGCGTTTGGAGATACGCAGTATTTT. Translated: CASSYLGAFGDTQYF.

V and J are TRBV6-6 and TRBJ1-2; 10 nucleotides align to TRBD1. The trim removed 0 bases at V and 6 bases at J, leaving 7 bases unmatched. Germline V gives CDR1 MNHNY, CDR2 SVGAGI (reference sequence). The CDR3 loop spans 16 amino acids. DNA of the CDR3: TGTGCCAGCAGTTACTCGTTACCGGGACAGGGGAATGGCTACACCTTC. Amino acid sequence: CASSYSLPGQGNGYTF.

This chain uses TRBV27 with TRBJ2-1; TRBD2 agrees at 7 bases. The junction had 7 bases not matched to a gene; V was cut back by 2 bases and J by 9 bases. CDR3 length: 14 residues. Germline assignment: CDR1 MNHEY and CDR2 SMNVEV (reference sequence). For the CDR3, the DNA is TGTGCCAGCAGTTTAGGACTAGGCGCCGGTGAGCAGTTCTTC. Protein product: CASSLGLGAGEQFF.

This chain joins TRBV2 and TRBJ2-2; 8 positions agree with TRBD2. The CDR3 consists of 15 residues. In germline, CDR1 is SNHLY, CDR2 FYNNEI. J gave up 4 bases and V 3 bases, and 4 bases lay outside the gene matches. CDR3 region: CASSEGLGRTGELFF. CDR3 nucleotide sequence: TGTGCCAGCAGTGAGGGACTAGGTCGCACCGGGGAGCTGTTTTTT.

This rearrangement joins TRBV5-4 to TRBJ2-5; D not resolved. The CDR3 spans 13 residues. CDR1 and CDR2 from the germline V gene are SGHNT and YYREEE (reference sequence). V was shortened by 0 bases and J by 2 bases, with 5 bases between the two germline ends. The CDR3 region has the DNA TGTGCCAGCAGCTTGGACAGACAAGAGACCCAGTACTTC. Translation: CASSLDRQETQYF.

The J gene is TRBJ2-3, the V gene TRBV19; D may be TRBD1 (6 bases). Germline CDR1 reads LNHDA; CDR2 reads SQIVND (reference sequence). The V end lost 3 bases, the J end lost 9 bases, and 10 bases lay between the germline ends. This CDR3 comprises 12 residues. The CDR3 loop reads CASSIRGKTQYF. In DNA form, the CDR3 reads TGTGCCAGTAGTATCAGGGGTAAAACGCAGTATTTT.

The gene calls are TRBV28 and TRBJ2-5; D assignment may be TRBD1 or TRBD2 (5 bases each). The germline V gene has CDR1 MDHEN and CDR2 SYDVKM. V dropped 5 bases and J dropped 5 bases, with 18 bases sitting between them. The CDR3 has 15 amino acids. The CDR3 here is CASSSPGREGETQYF. CDR3 DNA sequence: TGTGCCAGCAGTAGCCCGGGAAGAGAGGGGGAGACCCAGTACTTC.